Each of the 2 T cell receptor beta chains below was sequenced from the same sample in a study of CD8 T cells in ankylosing spondylitis. One entry per CDR3 protein results from TCRdb running MiXCR on the 5' RACE reads. The sample holds about 250,000 distinct CDR3 sequences, around 32% seen once. The sample comprised blood, either unsorted or a sorted T cell fraction (not recorded which). These TCRs come from a male donor with ankylosing spondylitis or in good health (not recorded which).

This clonotype has only a few counts. The chain combines TRBV29-1 with TRBJ1-2, with 8 bases lining up with TRBD1. V trimming: 7 bases; J trimming: 2 bases; junction bases outside the gene matches: 6. Germline lookup yields CDR1 SQVTM and CDR2 ANQGSEA. This CDR3 has 13 amino acids. The CDR3 here is CSAGQGPNYGYTF. The DNA for the CDR3 is TGCAGCGCCGGACAGGGCCCGAACTATGGCTACACCTTC.

The rearrangement links TRBV20-1 to TRBJ1-1; 8 bases fit TRBD1. This CDR3 has 13 residues. The V segment lost 5 bases and the J segment 3 bases; nucleotides outside the gene matches: 5. Germline V lookup: CDR1 DFQATT, CDR2 SNEGSKA (reference sequence). CDR3 in amino acids: CSALQGGDTEAFF. The DNA for the CDR3 is TGCAGTGCTCTACAGGGGGGGGACACTGAAGCTTTCTTT.